Presented here are 14 T cell receptor beta chains from one specimen sequenced in a study of technical replicates of blood from a few donors. Here immunoSEQ multiplex PCR was the method, and the copy in TCRdb shows in-frame clones only, minus some. The sample includes roughly 70,000 clones, 90% to 95% of them seen just once. Sequencing used T cells isolated from PBMCs. These receptors were taken from a human donor in good health.

The chain recombines TRBV6-1 with TRBJ2-7, with 12 bases that match TRBD2. The germline CDR1 and CDR2 sequences are MNHNS and SASEGT. The CDR3 is 15 amino acids. Trimming took 6 bases from V and 2 from J; bases not matched to a gene: 5. The CDR3 sequence: CASSPRLAGAYEQYF. DNA of the CDR3: TGTGCCAGCAGCCCTAGACTAGCGGGGGCCTACGAGCAGTACTTC.

The J gene is TRBJ2-5, the V gene TRBV7-9; 7 bases map to TRBD1. Looked up from germline, CDR1 is SEHNR and CDR2 is FQNEAQ (reference sequence). V shed 1 base and J 2 bases; nucleotides not matched to a gene: 4. The CDR3 runs 15 residues. CDR3 region: CASSLVGGPQETQYF. The CDR3 region has the DNA TGTGCCAGCAGCTTAGTAGGGGGCCCACAAGAGACCCAGTACTTC.

The chain links TRBV6-6 to TRBJ2-1, with a possible D match to TRBD2 (7 bases). Germline assignment: CDR1 MNHNY and CDR2 SVGAGI (reference sequence). V dropped 0 bases and J dropped 2 bases, with 11 bases sitting between them. CDR3 length equals 16 residues. This CDR3 reads CASSYSRGGAYNEQFF. CDR3 bases: TGTGCCAGCAGTTACTCGAGGGGGGGGGCCTACAATGAGCAGTTCTTC.

The chain links TRBV29-1 to TRBJ1-1; D is perhaps TRBD1 (5 bases). The CDR3 consists of 11 residues. Germline CDR1 is SQVTM and CDR2 is ANQGSEA. Between the trimmed V and J ends, which lost 4 bases and 12 bases, there was a span of 15 bases. In nucleotides, the CDR3 is TGCAGCGTTGGGGAGGGACTCGCACCTTTCTTT. It is translated as CSVGEGLAPFF.

The chain couples TRBV11-1 to TRBJ2-3, with 10 bases lining up with TRBD2. This CDR3 comprises 16 residues. Germline CDR1 SGHAT, CDR2 FQDESV (reference sequence). Germline trimming cut 3 bases from V and 3 bases from J; bases unmatched to any gene: 6. The chain's CDR3 is CASSFLAGAGTDTQYF. The CDR3 DNA reads as TGTGCCAGCAGCTTTCTAGCGGGGGCGGGGACAGATACGCAGTATTTT.

The rearrangement links TRBV27 to TRBJ1-2; D call uncertain. With 6 bases removed from V and 4 bases from J, the gap between germline ends came to 15 bases. The CDR3 extends over 14 amino acids. The germline CDR1 and CDR2 sequences are MNHEY and SMNVEV (reference sequence). This CDR3 is CASRPLSMIYGYTF. CDR3 in DNA: TGTGCCAGCAGACCTCTGAGTATGATCTATGGCTACACCTTC.

V gene TRBV5-1 combines with J gene TRBJ2-4, with a possible D match to TRBD1 (5 bases). Germline V gene data show CDR1 as SGHRS and CDR2 as YFSETQ. V lost 0 bases and J lost 0, with 28 bases in between. The CDR3 sequence is 22 residues long. Written as DNA, the CDR3 is TGCGCCAGCAGCTTGGGACCTCTAGTATCCATCCAGGGCCCCTTAGCCAAAAACATTCAGTACTTC. The encoded protein is CASSLGPLVSIQGPLAKNIQYF.

The chain joins TRBV11-2 to TRBJ1-6; TRBD1 matches at 7 bases. The germline V gene has CDR1 SGHAT and CDR2 FQNNGV. V trimming: 6 bases; J trimming: 0 bases; junction bases outside the gene matches: 2. This CDR3 has 15 amino acids. The CDR3 spells CASRQGSSYNSPLHF. Written as DNA, the CDR3 is TGTGCCAGCAGACAGGGGAGCTCCTATAATTCACCCCTCCACTTT.

The CDR3 reads CSVMTGNTEAFF. The CDR3 DNA is TGCAGCGTTATGACAGGGAACACTGAAGCTTTCTTT. This chain links TRBV29-1 with TRBJ1-1, with TRBD1 as a possible D gene (6 bases). Germline V gene lookup returns CDR1 SQVTM and CDR2 ANQGSEA. Trimming cost V 5 bases and J 1 base, with 8 bases left between them. The CDR3 totals 12 residues.

This chain uses TRBV7-7 with TRBJ2-1; TRBD2 agrees at 10 bases. V trimming: 5 bases; J trimming: 0 bases; junction bases outside the gene matches: 16. Germline V gene lookup returns CDR1 SSHAT and CDR2 FNYEAQ (reference sequence). This CDR3 contains 20 residues. CDR3 residues: CASSPEFGEASGGSYNEQFF. The CDR3 nucleotides are TGTGCCAGCAGCCCCGAGTTTGGGGAGGCTAGCGGGGGCTCCTACAATGAGCAGTTCTTC. Full variable domain (rest looked up from reference TRBV7-7 and TRBJ2-1): GAGVSQSPRYKVTKRGQDVTLRCDPISSHATLYWYQQALGQGPEFLTYFNYEAQPDKSGLPSDRFSAERPEGSISTLTIQRTEQRDSAMYRCASSPEFGEASGGSYNEQFFGPGTRLTVL.

The chain carries TRBV7-9 and TRBJ1-2, with D maybe TRBD1 (6 bases). CDR3 length: 15 amino acids. Trimming removed 5 bases from V and 6 bases from J, with 19 bases in between. CDR1 is SEHNR and CDR2 is FQNEAQ in the germline V gene (reference sequence). The CDR3 is CASSQATGTSDGYTF. Here the CDR3 DNA reads TGTGCCAGCAGCCAAGCAACCGGGACATCAGATGGCTACACCTTC.

CDR3 coding DNA: TGTGCCAGCACCAACATTGGAAACACCATATATTTT. Its translation: CASTNIGNTIYF. This chain uses TRBV11-2 with TRBJ1-3, with D unresolved. Trimming cost V 7 bases and J 3 bases, with 7 bases left between them. CDR1 SGHAT and CDR2 FQNNGV come from the germline V gene. This CDR3 has 12 amino acids.

The V and J genes are TRBV4-1 and TRBJ1-3; D is uncertain. The germline gives CDR1 MGHRA, CDR2 YSYEKL. Between the trimmed V and J ends, which lost 3 bases and 5 bases, there was a span of 17 bases. CDR3 length equals 16 residues. The CDR3 DNA is TGCGCCAGCAGCCAGCCCCGGGGTGAAAGCCGAAACACCATATATTTT. Amino acid sequence: CASSQPRGESRNTIYF.

The chain has TRBV10-3 and TRBJ1-1, with 10 bases fitting TRBD1. Losses at the gene ends were 4 bases for V and 2 bases for J; bases not matched to a gene: 4. The CDR3 loop spans 15 amino acids. Germline CDR1 is ENHRY and CDR2 is SYGVKD. The chain's CDR3 is CAISGQGADNTEAFF. CDR3 nucleotides: TGTGCCATCAGTGGACAGGGGGCCGATAACACTGAAGCTTTCTTT.